The rows below give T cell receptor beta chains drawn from one sample of a study of T cells in Graves' hyperthyroidism and ophthalmopathy. TCRdb re-analysed the multiplex PCR reads in MiXCR, keeping a single row per CDR3 protein. The sample consists of about 590,000 distinct CDR3 sequences, approximately 14% of them appearing once. The sample was blood. These receptor sequences come from a woman in her twenties or thirties with Graves' hyperthyroidism. Both conserved end residues are part of each CDR3. The D gene is left open where the match is weak. Clone size is not always given. Where it is, it says once, few, many or a class for expanded clones.

J gene: TRBJ2-3
clone size: few
V gene: TRBV9
D gene: TRBD1
CDR3 DNA: TGTGCCAGCAGCGTAGAGCAGGGGGTCACAGATACGCAGTATTTT
CDR3 protein: CASSVEQGVTDTQYF

J gene: TRBJ1-5
clone size: many
V gene: TRBV7-9
D gene: TRBD1
CDR3 DNA: TGTGCCAGCAGGACAGGGGATCAGCCCCAGCATTTT
CDR3 protein: CASRTGDQPQHF

J gene: TRBJ2-3
clone size: many
V gene: TRBV27
D gene: -
CDR3 DNA: TGTGCCAGCAGTTTATCGCCCTTGGGGCCAGATACGCAGTATTTT
CDR3 protein: CASSLSPLGPDTQYF

J gene: TRBJ2-2
clone size: -
V gene: TRBV6-1
D gene: TRBD2
CDR3 DNA: TGTGCCAGCAGCCCCGGGGGGGGGGTGAACACCGGGGAGCTGTTTTTT
CDR3 protein: CASSPGGGVNTGELFF

J gene: TRBJ1-1
clone size: many
V gene: TRBV12-3/TRBV12-4
D gene: -
CDR3 DNA: TGTGCCAGCAGTTTGCGTCAGTCGGGGCACAGGAACACTGAAGCTTTCTTT
CDR3 protein: CASSLRQSGHRNTEAFF

J gene: TRBJ2-5
clone size: many
V gene: TRBV7-3
D gene: TRBD2
CDR3 DNA: TGTGCCAGCAGCTCGGGGACTAGCGTCTATTCAGAGACCCAGTACTTC
CDR3 protein: CASSSGTSVYSETQYF

J gene: TRBJ2-7
clone size: many
V gene: TRBV12-3/TRBV12-4
D gene: TRBD1
CDR3 DNA: TGTGCCAGCAGGGGGACAGGAGCCTTCTACGAGCAGTACTTC
CDR3 protein: CASRGTGAFYEQYF

J gene: TRBJ1-4
clone size: -
V gene: TRBV15
D gene: TRBD1
CDR3 DNA: TGTGCCACCAGCAGGGACAGGGGGCGCGGTGAAAAACTGTTTTTT
CDR3 protein: CATSRDRGRGEKLFF

J gene: TRBJ2-3
clone size: -
V gene: TRBV27
D gene: TRBD1
CDR3 DNA: TGTGCCAGCAGTCTCCGACAGGGGGGTTTCGTTACAGATACGCAGTATTTT
CDR3 protein: CASSLRQGGFVTDTQYF

J gene: TRBJ1-2
clone size: many
V gene: TRBV2
D gene: -
CDR3 DNA: TGTGCCAGCAGTGGGGAACAGGTCGTATATGGCTACACCTTC
CDR3 protein: CASSGEQVVYGYTF

J gene: TRBJ2-7
clone size: many
V gene: TRBV12-3/TRBV12-4
D gene: TRBD2
CDR3 DNA: TGTGCCAGCAGCCGGACTAGCGAAACCTACGAGCAGTACTTC
CDR3 protein: CASSRTSETYEQYF

J gene: TRBJ1-1
clone size: many
V gene: TRBV27
D gene: -
CDR3 DNA: TGTGCCAGCAGGCGAAGCGGGGTAGGCACTGAAGCTTTCTTT
CDR3 protein: CASRRSGVGTEAFF

J gene: TRBJ1-2
clone size: -
V gene: TRBV29-1
D gene: -
CDR3 DNA: TGCAGCTCCCTTAGGGGCCCCGGAGGCTACACCTTC
CDR3 protein: CSSLRGPGGYTF

J gene: TRBJ2-6
clone size: many
V gene: TRBV5-1
D gene: -
CDR3 DNA: TGCGCCAGCCGTGTAAGCTCTGGGGCCAACGTCCTGACTTTC
CDR3 protein: CASRVSSGANVLTF

J gene: TRBJ1-6
clone size: many
V gene: TRBV30
D gene: -
CDR3 DNA: TGTGCCTGGAGGGGGAGGGACTCCCTATACAATTCACCCCTCCACTTT
CDR3 protein: CAWRGRDSLYNSPLHF

J gene: TRBJ2-1
clone size: many
V gene: TRBV3-1
D gene: -
CDR3 DNA: TGTGCCAGCAGCCAAATTGGCAATGAGCAGTTCTTC
CDR3 protein: CASSQIGNEQFF

J gene: TRBJ1-1
clone size: many
V gene: TRBV28
D gene: -
CDR3 DNA: TGTGCCAGCAGTTCCTTAGCCCCCGACCATGGAAACACTGAAGCTTTCTTT
CDR3 protein: CASSSLAPDHGNTEAFF

J gene: TRBJ2-5
clone size: many
V gene: TRBV29-1
D gene: TRBD2
CDR3 DNA: TGCAGCGTTGCCCGGACTAGCGGGAGGGCCCAAGAGACCCAGTACTTC
CDR3 protein: CSVARTSGRAQETQYF

J gene: TRBJ1-6
clone size: -
V gene: TRBV4-2
D gene: TRBD1
CDR3 DNA: TGTGCCAGCAGCCAAGATGGTACAGGGGGCGTTTCACCCCTCCACTTT
CDR3 protein: CASSQDGTGGVSPLHF

J gene: TRBJ1-1
clone size: few
V gene: TRBV5-4
D gene: -
CDR3 DNA: TGTGCCAGCTCAGCTGTCCTAGGCACTGAAGCTTTCTTT
CDR3 protein: CASSAVLGTEAFF

J gene: TRBJ2-3
clone size: many
V gene: TRBV7-2
D gene: -
CDR3 DNA: TGTGCCAGCAGCTTACAAGGACTACCCAACACAGATACGCAGTATTTT
CDR3 protein: CASSLQGLPNTDTQYF

J gene: TRBJ2-7
clone size: few
V gene: TRBV5-6
D gene: TRBD1
CDR3 DNA: TGTGCCAGCAGCTCGGGACAGGGGGTTTCCTCCTACGAGCAGTACTTC
CDR3 protein: CASSSGQGVSSYEQYF

J gene: TRBJ1-2
clone size: few
V gene: TRBV7-9
D gene: TRBD1
CDR3 DNA: TGTGCCAGCAGTGGGACAGGGGGCCTGGGCTACACCTTC
CDR3 protein: CASSGTGGLGYTF

J gene: TRBJ1-6
clone size: -
V gene: TRBV20-1
D gene: -
CDR3 DNA: TGCAGTGCTAGAGATTTGTACAGGGCCGATAATTCACCCCTCCACTTT
CDR3 protein: CSARDLYRADNSPLHF

J gene: TRBJ2-5
clone size: -
V gene: TRBV19
D gene: -
CDR3 DNA: TGTGCCAGTGGACGAGCTAGCGCACCCAGGCAGACCCAGTACTTC
CDR3 protein: CASGRASAPRQTQYF

J gene: TRBJ2-2
clone size: few
V gene: TRBV3-1
D gene: -
CDR3 DNA: TGTGCCAGCAGCCAAGGGGAATTAGGAGTGAGCGGGGAGCTGTTTTTT
CDR3 protein: CASSQGELGVSGELFF

J gene: TRBJ1-3
clone size: -
V gene: TRBV12-3/TRBV12-4
D gene: TRBD1
CDR3 DNA: TGTGCCAGCAGGCAGACAGGGAATGGAAACACCATATATTTT
CDR3 protein: CASRQTGNGNTIYF

J gene: TRBJ2-3
clone size: many
V gene: TRBV7-2
D gene: TRBD2
CDR3 DNA: TGTGCCAGCAGCTCCCAGGGACTAGCCCTTTGGGATACGCAGTATTTT
CDR3 protein: CASSSQGLALWDTQYF

J gene: TRBJ2-2
clone size: few
V gene: TRBV7-6
D gene: TRBD2
CDR3 DNA: TGTGCCAGCAGCTTAACCAATAGCGGGAGGGAAAAAAATCGCACCGGGGAGCTGTTTTTT
CDR3 protein: CASSLTNSGREKNRTGELFF

J gene: TRBJ2-1
clone size: many
V gene: TRBV9
D gene: TRBD2
CDR3 DNA: TGTGCCAGCAGCGGCCAGACTAGCGGGAACGATGAGCAGTTCTTC
CDR3 protein: CASSGQTSGNDEQFF

J gene: TRBJ2-7
clone size: many
V gene: TRBV2
D gene: TRBD1
CDR3 DNA: TGTGCCAGCAGTGAAATCGTGACAGGGTCCTACGAGCAGTACTTC
CDR3 protein: CASSEIVTGSYEQYF

J gene: TRBJ1-5
clone size: -
V gene: TRBV29-1
D gene: -
CDR3 DNA: TGCAGCGTTGCTCTATTCCTTCCAGGGTCACGGCAGCCCCAGCATTTT
CDR3 protein: CSVALFLPGSRQPQHF

J gene: TRBJ2-1
clone size: many
V gene: TRBV12-3/TRBV12-4
D gene: TRBD1
CDR3 DNA: TGTGCCAGTCGACAGGGTATAAGCTCCTACAATGAGCAGTTCTTC
CDR3 protein: CASRQGISSYNEQFF

J gene: TRBJ1-5
clone size: many
V gene: TRBV2
D gene: -
CDR3 DNA: TGTGCCAGCAGTGAGGCAGGCTATAGCAATCAGCCCCAGCATTTT
CDR3 protein: CASSEAGYSNQPQHF

J gene: TRBJ1-6
clone size: few
V gene: TRBV2
D gene: -
CDR3 DNA: TGTGCCAGCAGTGAAGAGGACAGTTTGTCACCCCTCCACTTT
CDR3 protein: CASSEEDSLSPLHF

J gene: TRBJ1-5
clone size: few
V gene: TRBV12-3/TRBV12-4
D gene: -
CDR3 DNA: TGTGCCAGCAGTTTGGAGGGACGGGGGGATCAGCCCCAGCATTTT
CDR3 protein: CASSLEGRGDQPQHF

J gene: TRBJ1-1
clone size: few
V gene: TRBV6-6
D gene: -
CDR3 DNA: TGTGCCAGCAGTTACTCTCAATGGGGACACTTGAACACTGAAGCTTTCTTT
CDR3 protein: CASSYSQWGHLNTEAFF

J gene: TRBJ2-3
clone size: many
V gene: TRBV11-2
D gene: TRBD1
CDR3 DNA: TGTGCCAGCAGCTTGCGAGGGGGCCGCACAGATACGCAGTATTTT
CDR3 protein: CASSLRGGRTDTQYF

J gene: TRBJ2-3
clone size: many
V gene: TRBV18
D gene: -
CDR3 DNA: TGTGCCAGCTCACCACTGGAGACAGATACGCAGTATTTT
CDR3 protein: CASSPLETDTQYF

J gene: TRBJ2-7
clone size: -
V gene: TRBV10-2
D gene: TRBD1
CDR3 DNA: TGCGCCAGCATTGGACAGGGCTGGACTCGCTACGAGCAGTACTTC
CDR3 protein: CASIGQGWTRYEQYF

J gene: TRBJ2-7
clone size: -
V gene: TRBV28
D gene: TRBD1
CDR3 DNA: TGTGCCAGCAGTCTGCAGGGACAGTCATACGAGCAGTACTTC
CDR3 protein: CASSLQGQSYEQYF

J gene: TRBJ2-7
clone size: -
V gene: TRBV5-1
D gene: TRBD1
CDR3 DNA: TGCGCCAGCAGCCAAAGGACAGGGAAAGCGGCCGAGCAGTACTTC
CDR3 protein: CASSQRTGKAAEQYF

J gene: TRBJ1-6
clone size: once
V gene: TRBV3-1
D gene: -
CDR3 DNA: TGTGCCAGCAGCCTCCGGGACGGGGAGCTGGGCGGCTCACCCCTCCACTTT
CDR3 protein: CASSLRDGELGGSPLHF

J gene: TRBJ1-2
clone size: -
V gene: TRBV3-1
D gene: -
CDR3 DNA: TGTGCCAGCAGCCAAGGTGGGGGGGCAGGGCCCTATGGCTACACCTTC
CDR3 protein: CASSQGGGAGPYGYTF

J gene: TRBJ2-7
clone size: few
V gene: TRBV9
D gene: TRBD1
CDR3 DNA: TGTGCCAGCAGCGTGGGACAGGGGGCCGTCTACGAGCAGTACTTC
CDR3 protein: CASSVGQGAVYEQYF

J gene: TRBJ2-4
clone size: many
V gene: TRBV30
D gene: TRBD2
CDR3 DNA: TGTGCCTGGAGTTCTGCGGGAGTCATTCAGTACTTC
CDR3 protein: CAWSSAGVIQYF